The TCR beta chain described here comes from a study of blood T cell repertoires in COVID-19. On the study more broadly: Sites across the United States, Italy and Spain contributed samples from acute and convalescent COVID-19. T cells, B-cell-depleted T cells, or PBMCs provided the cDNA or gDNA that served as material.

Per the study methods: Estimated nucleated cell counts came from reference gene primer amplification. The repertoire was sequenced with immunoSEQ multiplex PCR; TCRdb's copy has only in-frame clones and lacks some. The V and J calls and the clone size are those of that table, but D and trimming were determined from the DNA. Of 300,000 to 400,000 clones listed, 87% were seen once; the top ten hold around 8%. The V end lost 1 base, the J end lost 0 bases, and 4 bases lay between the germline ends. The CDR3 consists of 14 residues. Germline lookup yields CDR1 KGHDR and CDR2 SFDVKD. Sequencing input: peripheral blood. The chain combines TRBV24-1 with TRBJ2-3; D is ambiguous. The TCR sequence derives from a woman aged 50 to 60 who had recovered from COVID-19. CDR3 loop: CATSDFPSTDTQYF. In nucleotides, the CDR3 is TGTGCCACCAGTGATTTCCCTAGCACAGATACGCAGTATTTT.